The TCR beta chain under discussion was sequenced for a study of OX40 agonist ivuxolimab in advanced cancers. Study at large: At doses from 0.01 to 10 mg/kg, patients were given intravenous ivuxolimab every 2 weeks. Two patients with cutaneous melanoma and one with hepatocellular carcinoma, three in total, showed partial responses.

Sequencing used immunoSEQ multiplex PCR; TCRdb keeps in-frame clones, though not all of them. This table has 50,000 to 65,000 clones, around nine tenths appearing once. Worth noting for this clone: Antigen specificity is unknown.

Germline CDR1 and CDR2: MNHEY and SVGAGI. This CDR3 has 14 amino acids. V lost 5 bases to trimming and J lost 4 bases; unmatched junction nucleotides: 6. Points from the study as a whole: Normalized T-cell clonal expansion was also low in some nonresponders. Expanded clones tended on average to be more numerous among CD8+ T cells than CD4+.

The receptor's source is an adult with an advanced solid tumor such as melanoma, head and neck, liver or kidney cancer. The material sequenced was CD4+ or CD8+ T cells sorted from blood, taken in a trial of the OX40 agonist ivuxolimab. This rearrangement joins TRBV6-5 to TRBJ1-2; 8 bases map to TRBD1. CDR3 region: CASSETGAIYGYTF. CDR3 nucleotide sequence: TGTGCCAGCAGTGAGACAGGGGCAATCTATGGCTACACCTTC.